This entry features one TCR beta chain sequence. The antigen remains undetermined. This record belongs to a study of CD4 T cells in relation to SARS-CoV-2 and coronaviruses. Across the study: After roughly ten days of antigen culture, PBMC TCR beta CDR3s were sequenced.

Using immunoSEQ multiplex PCR, the repertoire was profiled, and TCRdb retains in-frame clones only, with some absent. The sample contains tens of thousands of clones, 84% of which appear only once. Broader study findings: Around two thirds of donors had memory CD4+ clonotypes crossrecognizing SARS-CoV-2 and common cold coronavirus spike.

Cryopreserved PBMCs were CD4-enriched, then split into naive and memory cells. Sorted naive or memory CD4+ cells met CEF peptides for around ten days. The germline gives CDR1 LNHDA, CDR2 SQIVND (reference sequence). This CDR3 spans 12 amino acids. Between the trimmed V and J ends, which lost 9 bases and 1 base, there was a span of 7 bases. This sequence originates from an adult with COVID-19. The specimen was naive CD4+ T cells from PBMCs, cultured in vitro. Subset meaning: naive CD4+ T cells isolated by negative enrichment. V and J are TRBV19 and TRBJ1-3; D perhaps matches TRBD1 (6 bases). Here the CDR3 reads CASTGSGNTIYF. Written as DNA, the CDR3 is TGTGCCAGCACAGGGTCTGGAAACACCATATATTTT. The full variable domain, rest sourced from reference TRBV19 and TRBJ1-3, is DGGITQSPKYLFRKEGQNVTLSCEQNLNHDAMYWYRQDPGQGLRLIYYSQIVNDFQKGDIAEGYSVSREKKESFPLTVTSAQKNPTAFYLCASTGSGNTIYFGEGSWLTVV.